Below are 20 T cell receptor beta chains sequenced from a single sample in a study of blood T cell repertoires in COVID-19. Profiled with immunoSEQ multiplex PCR; TCRdb holds only in-frame clones, not every one. The sample carries some 260,000 clones, over 65% recorded once. The sequenced sample was peripheral blood. Every receptor here comes from a woman older than 75 with acute or convalescent COVID-19.

The V gene is TRBV4-3, the J gene TRBJ2-3; 14 positions agree with TRBD2. The CDR3 runs 19 residues. The germline gives CDR1 LGHNA, CDR2 YSLEER. With 4 bases clipped from V and 4 bases from J, the junction kept 13 bases outside the gene matches. CDR3 DNA: TGCGCCAGCAGCCCCTCCTCCGGACTAGCGGGGGGCGTGGCAGATACGCAGTATTTT. Amino acids: CASSPSSGLAGGVADTQYF.

This chain uses TRBV12-1 with TRBJ2-7; the table assigns TRBD1, which was not confirmed against the DNA. TRBV12-1 is assigned pseudogene status. The CDR3 totals 13 residues. The CDR3 sequence: CASSFGTTYEQYF. CDR3 sequence (DNA): TGTGCCAGCAGCTTTGGGACAACCTACGAGCAGTACTTC.

This chain connects TRBV3-1 (or the pseudogene TRBV3-2) to TRBJ2-3; the match to TRBD1 covers 8 bases. The CDR3 consists of 13 residues. J lost 8 bases, V lost 3 bases, and 4 bases had no gene match. Germline CDR1 reads LGHDT; CDR2 reads YNNKEL (reference sequence). This chain's CDR3 is CASSQDRVATQYF. In DNA form, the CDR3 reads TGTGCCAGCAGCCAGGACAGGGTAGCTACGCAGTATTTT.

The genes are TRBV3-1 (or the pseudogene TRBV3-2) and TRBJ1-1; D not resolved. V lost 4 bases and J 1 base, leaving 10 bases between the germline ends. The CDR3 spans 14 residues. CDR1 and CDR2 (germline): LGHDT, YNNKEL (reference sequence). CDR3 sequence reads: CASSRLEGNTEAFF. The CDR3, as DNA: TGTGCCAGCAGCCGCCTTGAGGGGAACACTGAAGCTTTCTTT.

This clone was seen only once. The chain employs TRBV9 and TRBJ2-5; D perhaps matches TRBD2 (6 bases). Germline-derived CDR1 and CDR2 are SGDLS and YYNGEE. This CDR3 comprises 15 residues. The V end was cut by 0 bases, the J end by 3 bases, with 12 bases between. CDR3 sequence reads: CASSVGGGTKETQYF. The CDR3 DNA reads TGTGCCAGCAGCGTAGGAGGAGGGACCAAAGAGACCCAGTACTTC.

In this sample, this clone turned up a few times. V is TRBV10-3 and J is TRBJ1-2, with TRBD1 matching over 10 bases. The length of the CDR3 is 12 residues. Trimming removed 11 bases from V and 2 bases from J; junction bases left unmatched: 2. The germline CDR1 and CDR2 sequences are ENHRY and SYGVKD. The CDR3 DNA is TGTGCCGCGGGACAGGGGAACTATGGCTACACCTTC. Translating gives CAAGQGNYGYTF.

This rearrangement joins TRBV6-2 or TRBV6-3 to TRBJ1-1, with 9 bases that match TRBD1. V shed 2 bases and J 4 bases; nucleotides not matched to a gene: 8. The germline CDR1 and CDR2 sequences are MNHEY and SVGEGT. The CDR3 runs 16 residues. In DNA form, the CDR3 reads TGTGCCAGCAGTTACCGCCGGGACAGGGTTTCCACTGAAGCTTTCTTT. Residues: CASSYRRDRVSTEAFF.

The rearrangement joins TRBV3-1 (or the pseudogene TRBV3-2) to TRBJ1-1, with a possible D match to TRBD1 (5 bases). V lost 0 bases and J lost 5, with 19 bases in between. CDR1 LGHDT and CDR2 YNNKEL come from the germline V gene (reference sequence). The CDR3 length is 17 residues. The chain's CDR3 is CASSQDRGGGLMTEAFF. The CDR3 bases are TGTGCCAGCAGCCAAGATCGGGGCGGGGGATTGATGACTGAAGCTTTCTTT.

This rearrangement joins TRBV19 to TRBJ2-5, with TRBD1 matching over 8 bases. Unmatched junction bases numbered 5, after V lost 3 bases and J lost 5 bases. Germline CDR1 and CDR2: LNHDA and SQIVND (reference sequence). There are 14 residues in the CDR3. The CDR3 is CASSMATGVETQYF. The CDR3 DNA is TGTGCCAGTAGTATGGCGACAGGGGTGGAGACCCAGTACTTC.

The rearrangement joins TRBV2 to TRBJ2-7; no definite D call. This CDR3 is 15 amino acids long. Trimming removed 8 bases at V and 3 bases at J, with 20 bases between. Germline-derived CDR1 and CDR2 are SNHLY and FYNNEI. DNA of the CDR3: TGTGCCAGCTGCGACACCTTAAGGTCAAACTACGAGCAGTACTTC. Translated, it gives CASCDTLRSNYEQYF.

This clone occurred a few times. The V gene is TRBV11-1, the J gene TRBJ2-5; 9 positions match TRBD1. V lost 6 bases to trimming and J lost 2 bases; unmatched junction nucleotides: 1. From germline, CDR1 is SGHAT and CDR2 FQDESV (reference sequence). This CDR3 contains 13 residues. DNA for the CDR3: TGTGCCAGCAGTGGACAGGGGCAAGAGACCCAGTACTTC. The encoded protein is CASSGQGQETQYF.

The gene calls are TRBV7-2 and TRBJ2-3, with TRBD2 identical over 11 bases. The CDR3 contains 16 residues. CDR1 is SGHTA, CDR2 FQGNSA, per germline. The trim removed 5 bases at V and 3 bases at J, leaving 7 bases unmatched. The CDR3 reads CASSTHSGGATDTQYF. The CDR3 bases are TGTGCCAGCAGCACCCATAGCGGGGGGGCGACAGATACGCAGTATTTT.

This chain joins TRBV6-2 or TRBV6-3 and TRBJ1-2; the D is unclear. The germline V gene encodes CDR1 MNHEY and CDR2 SVGEGT. The CDR3 runs 12 residues. V was cut by 5 bases and J by 5 bases, with 9 bases left in between. The CDR3, as DNA: TGTGCCAGCAGTCCCACGCGGTATGGCTACACCTTC. Translated, it gives CASSPTRYGYTF.

J is TRBJ1-2 and V is TRBV19, with D possibly being TRBD1 (5 bases). V shed 5 bases and J shed 5 bases, with 15 bases lying between them. Germline CDR1 reads LNHDA; CDR2 reads SQIVND (reference sequence). This CDR3 region has 14 residues. The CDR3 sequence: CASSAPQGIYGYTF. The CDR3 coding sequence is TGTGCCAGTAGTGCCCCGCAGGGCATATATGGCTACACCTTC.

This clone was recorded a few times. V and J are TRBV11-2 and TRBJ1-4, with D uncertain. The CDR3 sequence is 15 residues long. V lost 7 bases and J lost 4, with 16 bases in between. Germline assignment: CDR1 SGHAT and CDR2 FQNNGV. The CDR3 loop is CASKLSTGYNEKLFF. The CDR3 DNA follows: TGTGCCAGCAAACTTAGTACCGGGTATAATGAAAAACTGTTTTTT.

The rearrangement links TRBV4-3 to TRBJ1-2, with 9 bases matching TRBD1. The CDR3 has 16 amino acids. Trimming at V came to 3 bases and at J to 4 bases, leaving 9 bases not matched to a gene. Germline V gives CDR1 LGHNA, CDR2 YSLEER. Written as DNA, the CDR3 is TGCGCCAGCAGCCAGGGGACCGGGACAGGGACCTATGGCTACACCTTC. This sequence encodes CASSQGTGTGTYGYTF.

V and J are TRBV2 and TRBJ1-3; 7 bases match TRBD1. Germline V lookup: CDR1 SNHLY, CDR2 FYNNEI. This CDR3 has 15 residues. J lost 2 bases, V lost 6 bases, and 7 bases had no gene match. This CDR3 is CASSTGVVAGNTIYF. Written as DNA, the CDR3 is TGTGCCAGCAGCACAGGGGTGGTGGCTGGAAACACCATATATTTT.

The J gene is TRBJ2-2, the V gene TRBV3-1 (or the pseudogene TRBV3-2); TRBD2 is a possible D gene (7 bases). With 3 bases removed from V and 6 bases from J, the gap between germline ends came to 11 bases. The CDR3 has 14 amino acids. CDR1 is LGHDT, CDR2 YNNKEL, per germline (reference sequence). CDR3 in amino acids: CASSQGGAAGELFF. The CDR3 coding sequence is TGTGCCAGCAGCCAGGGGGGGGCGGCCGGGGAGCTGTTTTTT.

J is TRBJ2-3 and V is TRBV7-9; TRBD1 aligns across 9 bases. Trimming removed 6 bases from V and 1 base from J; junction bases left unmatched: 8. Germline V gene data show CDR1 as SEHNR and CDR2 as FQNEAQ (reference sequence). The CDR3 extends over 16 amino acids. CDR3 residues: CASSLTQGAGTDTQYF. CDR3 sequence (DNA): TGTGCCAGCAGTTTAACACAGGGGGCTGGCACAGATACGCAGTATTTT.

This clone was observed a single time. The chain is built from TRBV7-2 and TRBJ2-5; TRBD2 is a possible D gene (6 bases). V was cut by 7 bases and J by 3 bases, with 15 bases left in between. In germline, CDR1 is SGHTA, CDR2 FQGNSA. The CDR3 sequence is 14 residues long. The CDR3 spells CASTPRGGEETQYF. CDR3 in DNA: TGTGCCAGCACCCCGCGGGGTGGGGAAGAGACCCAGTACTTC.